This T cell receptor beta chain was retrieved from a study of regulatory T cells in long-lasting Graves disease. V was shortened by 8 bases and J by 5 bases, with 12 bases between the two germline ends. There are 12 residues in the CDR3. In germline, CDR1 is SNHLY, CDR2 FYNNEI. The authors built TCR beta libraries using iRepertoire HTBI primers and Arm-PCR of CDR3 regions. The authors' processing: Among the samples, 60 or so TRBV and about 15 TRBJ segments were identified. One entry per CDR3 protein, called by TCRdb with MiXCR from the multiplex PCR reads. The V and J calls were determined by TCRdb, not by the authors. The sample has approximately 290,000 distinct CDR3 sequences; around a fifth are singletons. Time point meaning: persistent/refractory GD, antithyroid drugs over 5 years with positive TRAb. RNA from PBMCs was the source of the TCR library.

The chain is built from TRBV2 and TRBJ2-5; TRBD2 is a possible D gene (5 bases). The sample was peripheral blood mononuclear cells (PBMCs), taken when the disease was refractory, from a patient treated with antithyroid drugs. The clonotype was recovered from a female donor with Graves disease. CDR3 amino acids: CASRTGVETQYF. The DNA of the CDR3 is TGTGCCAGCCGGACCGGGGTGGAGACCCAGTACTTC.